A selection of T cell receptor beta chains follows, all from one sample in a study of regulatory T cells in long-lasting Graves disease. TCRdb itself ran the multiplex PCR reads through MiXCR, one entry per CDR3 protein. Seen here are around 400,000 distinct CDR3 sequences, roughly 24% observed once, and the top ten hold approximately 30%. The material was peripheral blood mononuclear cells (PBMCs), obtained when the disease was refractory, from a patient treated with antithyroid drugs. Receptor source: a woman between 35 and 50 years old with Graves disease. CDR3s leave out the opening cysteine and the closing phenylalanine or tryptophan.

V	J	CDR3
TRBV7-9	TRBJ1-1	ASSLHGTGNTEAF
TRBV7-8	TRBJ2-2	ASSAGLVGTGELF
TRBV28	TRBJ1-5	TSRPQRWASNQPQH
TRBV2	TRBJ1-2	ASSEWQGDYGYT
TRBV11-2	TRBJ1-1	ASNLARGPNTEAF
TRBV30	TRBJ2-6	AWSVGSGANVLT
TRBV28	TRBJ2-1	ASSFYCRAEQF
TRBV29-1	TRBJ2-7	SVVVDATYEQY
TRBV15	TRBJ2-7	ATSRDTGGIYEQY
TRBV4-1	TRBJ1-4	ASSQIKGGPEKLF
TRBV2	TRBJ2-7	ASSEVAGGAYEQY
TRBV11-2	TRBJ2-3	ASSFLLGGTDTQY
TRBV5-1	TRBJ2-7	ASSQGLAGNSYEQY
TRBV2	TRBJ1-5	ATRGSNQPQH
TRBV12-3/TRBV12-4	TRBJ1-4	ASSLSPWPGQGTEKLF
TRBV7-9	TRBJ1-1	ASSPPDRVYPEAF
TRBV6-5	TRBJ1-1	ASSYVIGMNTEAF
TRBV4-1	TRBJ1-1	ASSLNAYTEAF
TRBV15	.	ATSRRAGVDEQF
TRBV29-1	TRBJ2-4	SVHTGGKNIQY
TRBV10-2	TRBJ2-7	ASSEILAPYEQY
TRBV28	TRBJ2-7	ASTRGRYYEQY
TRBV28	TRBJ1-5	AIGGVSSDQPQH